This entry features one T cell receptor beta chain sequence. Its antigen target is currently unknown. Base quality data are lacking; no much larger clone is found one base away. This record belongs to a study of shared clonotypes between healthy human individuals (dated by TCRdb to 2020 to 2022). In terms of the full investigation: A few men and a couple of women, aged 18 to 49 years, made up the cohort. Different laboratories and diverse techniques were used to prepare libraries and sequence TCR repertoires, to increase sequencing depth and limit assay-specific biases. Blood TCR repertoires of about five healthy adults were deeply sequenced to estimate repertoire size and the extent of clonotype sharing between individuals. For each donor, three plates each were used for CD4 naive and CD4 memory, two plates were used for CD8 naive, and one plate was used for CD8 memory. Per donor, leukapheresis produced somewhere between about 0.8 and 9 billion PBMCs. What the authors observed across the whole study: Based on pairwise subsampling, the degree of clonotype sharing among donors was expected to be affected by sequencing depth. When four donors were compared, the shared fraction of clonotypes was around 4.6% for naive CD4, 3.5% for naive CD8, 2% to 2.5% for memory CD4, and approximately 0.4% for memory CD8. Because the study included only a small number of donors, the genetic and exposure-history diversity represented was limited. Compared with non-shared clonotypes, the clonotypes found in all four sorted-subset donors had higher generation probabilities. Rarefaction of sorted-subset datasets indicated incomplete sequencing despite the large sequencing depth. Sampling was restricted to blood, and TCR repertoires in tissues likely differ from the TCR repertoires found in blood. Naive subsets generally had larger estimated clonotype richness than memory subsets did.

The germline V gene encodes CDR1 MNHNY and CDR2 SVGAGI (reference sequence). The junction carries 26 bases between V and J, which are trimmed by 10 bases and 5 bases respectively. The CDR3 numbers 16 residues from cysteine through phenylalanine. Only CDR3 DNA is held: 48 bases, read in frame from base 1. Healthy HIV-negative adults with no recently reported acute infections or vaccinations were included as donors. Every donor was a Caucasian adult residing in Nashville, Tennessee, USA. CD4+ T cells were enriched by magnetic negative selection; naive cells were then positively selected on CD45RA, and the negative fraction formed the memory subset. Blood was collected by leukapheresis, and PBMCs were isolated by Ficoll-Histopaque density gradient centrifugation and then cryopreserved in liquid nitrogen vapor phase. Analytical flow cytometry was used to check the purity and quantity of each magnetically sorted T cell population. Genomic DNA was isolated from every sorted fraction and measured by UV absorbance on a Nanodrop 2000c.

Using the deep immunoSEQ assay, multiplex PCR amplified TCR CDR3 regions from genomic DNA. Extracted genomic DNA from each cell subset was spread evenly across all wells of several immunoSEQ 96-well plates, with each plate serving as a replicate. For sorted subsets, approximately 190 ng of genomic DNA, equivalent to some 30,000 T cell genomes, went into each replicate PCR. Purified libraries were measured with a Qubit 3.0 fluorometer, size-checked on a Bioanalyzer 2100, and measured again with the KAPA Library Quantification kit. Every immunoSEQ 96-well plate was sequenced on a dedicated single-read 150-cycle Illumina NextSeq 550 flow cell. The original pipeline was this. Because the immunoSEQ output held only junctional sequences and lacked quality scores, the filtering could not match the filtering applied to full-length reads. Sequences were annotated with PyIR, a Python wrapper for IgBLAST v1.9, and V/J genes and CDR3 were assigned using IMGT germline references. Reads with weak V/J assignments (E-value above 1e-6), missing CDR3, stop codons, out-of-frame junctions, or ambiguous translated residues were removed. A V3J clonotype was defined by an identical inferred V gene, J gene, and CDR3 amino acid sequence. The percentage overlap between two repertoires was calculated by dividing the number of shared unique clonotypes by the size of the smaller repertoire. RTK rarefaction, the Chao1 estimator, and Recon v2.1 estimates of unobserved clonotypes were used to assess repertoire richness. Generation probabilities for all TCRbeta clonotypes obtained by the gDNA method from a few donors were computed using OLGA. Drawn from immuneACCESS, this table holds only the in-frame rearrangements with V and J called that TCRdb kept. Clones are partly lost; checked studies trace under half to an unresolved V gene and leave the rest unexplained. The V and J calls and clone size come from that table; D and trimming were worked out from the DNA. This sample is represented by millions of clones; more than 80% of them were singletons. Of the sample, around 0.15% is held by the ten largest clones.

The source material was naive CD4+ T cells sorted from blood. The cell subset or site label of this sample denotes: CD45RA+ positively selected. The chain is made from TRBV6-6 and TRBJ1-2; a weak D assignment points to TRBD1 (6 bases agree). The receptor comes from a man between 18 and 35 years old in good health. The DNA sequence is as follows: TGTGCCACCATTCCGGAACCGGGACAAAGCGGGTATGGCTACACCTTC. Translated, it reads CATIPEPGQSGYGYTF.